The 32 T cell receptor beta chains below all came from one sample that was sequenced in a study of cytomegalovirus exposure and HLA in healthy donors. Use of 60 Vbeta and 13 Jbeta primers characterized the PCR. TCRdb's table, derived via immunoSEQ multiplex PCR, lists solely in-frame clones and lacks some. The sample comprises roughly 100,000 clones, 82% of which are singletons, and 1.5% to 2% rests with the top ten. Sequenced: PBMCs. All receptors come from a man aged 50 or older in good health and CMV-seronegative.

The CDR3 here is CSARTGDEQYF. The CDR3 nucleotides are TGCAGCGCCCGCACAGGGGACGAGCAGTACTTC. The chain has TRBV29-1 and TRBJ2-7; 7 bases are a match to TRBD1. This CDR3 region has 11 residues. V lost 7 bases and J lost 5; bases outside the gene matches: 5. Germline V gene sequence: CDR1 SQVTM, CDR2 ANQGSEA.

CDR3 nucleotides: TGTGCCAGCCTGTGGGGGCGAGGGACTGAAGCTTTCTTT. Encoded protein: CASLWGRGTEAFF. The chain links TRBV6-1 to TRBJ1-1, with TRBD1 as a possible D gene (6 bases). Trimming took off 8 bases at V and 5 bases at J, with 15 bases between the two ends. Germline CDR1 and CDR2: MNHNS and SASEGT. CDR3 length equals 13 residues.

The chain employs TRBV7-2 and TRBJ1-2, with 9 bases lining up with TRBD1. The CDR3 is 15 amino acids. The germline V gene encodes CDR1 SGHTA and CDR2 FQGNSA. V shed 0 bases, J shed 3 bases, and the junction held 2 bases outside the gene matches. The CDR3 DNA sequence: TGTGCCAGCAGCTTAGCGTGGACAGGGGACTATGGCTACACCTTC. This translates into CASSLAWTGDYGYTF.

The gene calls are TRBV2 and TRBJ1-5, with unresolved D. Trimming removed 3 bases from V and 7 bases from J, with 10 bases in between. The CDR3 has 13 amino acids. CDR1 SNHLY and CDR2 FYNNEI come from the germline V gene. CDR3 nucleotide sequence: TGTGCCAGCAGTGATGAGAGAGAGCAGCCCCAGCATTTT. Translated: CASSDEREQPQHF.

This clone was observed many times. This rearrangement joins TRBV29-1 to TRBJ1-4; D may be TRBD1 (6 bases). V was cut by 1 base and J by 7 bases, with 13 bases left in between. Looked up from germline, CDR1 is SQVTM and CDR2 is ANQGSEA. The CDR3 contains 14 residues. The CDR3: CSVEVIQGSEKLFF. In nucleotides, the CDR3 is TGCAGCGTTGAAGTAATACAGGGAAGTGAAAAACTGTTTTTT.

With regard to this clone: This sample includes further DNA sequences coding for the same CDR3. The chain has TRBV7-3 and TRBJ1-1, with a tentative D call TRBD1 (5 bases). Trimming pared 3 bases from V and 5 bases from J, leaving 10 bases between. The CDR3 spans 13 residues. CDR1 is SGHTA, CDR2 FQGTGA, per germline. CDR3 bases: TGTGCCAGCAGCTTGGGGGAGGGGACTGAAGCTTTCTTT. As protein: CASSLGEGTEAFF.

The chain joins TRBV19 to TRBJ1-2, with D tentatively TRBD1 (5 bases). The ends were cut back, 4 bases at V and 6 bases at J, with 12 bases in the middle. From germline, CDR1 is LNHDA and CDR2 SQIVND (reference sequence). The CDR3 consists of 13 residues. Here the CDR3 DNA reads TGTGCCAGTAGTACGCGACAGAACGATGGCTACACCTTC. This encodes CASSTRQNDGYTF.

This chain connects TRBV11-2 to TRBJ2-7, with a weak D call TRBD2 (5 bases). The CDR3 is 15 residues long. Per the germline V gene, CDR1 is SGHAT and CDR2 is FQNNGV. V was pared by 7 bases and J by 2 bases, with 18 bases between. The chain's CDR3 is CASIGTGKGAYEQYV. CDR3 DNA sequence: TGTGCCAGCATAGGTACGGGGAAGGGCGCCTACGAGCAGTACGTC.

This chain joins TRBV2 and TRBJ1-1; no definite D call. This CDR3 region has 13 residues. Trimming stripped 4 bases from V and 5 bases from J, with 11 bases between. From germline, CDR1 is SNHLY and CDR2 FYNNEI. The DNA for the CDR3 is TGTGCCAGCAGTGCCCTCCAGAGGACTGAAGCTTTCTTT. It codes for CASSALQRTEAFF.

The rearrangement joins TRBV30 to TRBJ2-2, with 7 bases identical to TRBD1. CDR3 length: 16 amino acids. Germline-derived CDR1 and CDR2 are GTSNPN and SVGIG (reference sequence). Trimming took 1 base from V and 4 from J; bases not matched to a gene: 9. The CDR3 DNA reads as TGTGCCTGGAGTGCCGACAGGGTTTCGAGCACCGGGGAGCTGTTTTTT. Translated, it gives CAWSADRVSSTGELFF.

V and J are TRBV28 and TRBJ2-2; 8 bases are shared with TRBD1. The V gene end was trimmed by 9 bases and the J gene end by 4 bases; junction bases not matched to a gene: 10. This CDR3 is built from 15 residues. CDR1 and CDR2 from the germline V gene are MDHEN and SYDVKM. CDR3 nucleotide sequence: TGTGCCAGTGTAGCAGGGGGCAGGAGCACCGGGGAGCTGTTTTTT. It codes for CASVAGGRSTGELFF.

J is TRBJ1-2 and V is TRBV2; D ambiguous. V was shortened by 7 bases and J by 8 bases, with 11 bases between the two germline ends. CDR1 is SNHLY and CDR2 is FYNNEI in the germline V gene. The CDR3 is 11 amino acids. The CDR3 nucleotides read TGTGCCAGCACCCGAACTAGGGGCTACACCTTC. Translated: CASTRTRGYTF.

The chain carries TRBV7-9 and TRBJ2-5, with D possibly being TRBD1 (6 bases). This CDR3 region has 15 residues. The V end was cut by 4 bases, the J end by 4 bases, with 16 bases between. Germline V lookup: CDR1 SEHNR, CDR2 FQNEAQ (reference sequence). CDR3 in amino acids: CASSSNPGATETQYF. CDR3 bases: TGTGCCAGCAGCTCCAATCCAGGGGCGACAGAGACCCAGTACTTC. Filled out from reference TRBV7-9 and TRBJ2-5, the complete variable domain reads DTGVSQNPRHKITKRGQNVTFRCDPISEHNRLYWYRQTLGQGPEFLTYFQNEAQLEKSRLLSDRFSAERPKGSFSTLEIQRTEQGDSAMYLCASSSNPGATETQYFGPGTRLLVL.

This chain uses TRBV19 with TRBJ1-1; the D is unclear. This CDR3 comprises 12 residues. In germline, CDR1 is LNHDA, CDR2 SQIVND (reference sequence). With 2 bases removed from V and 4 bases from J, the gap between germline ends came to 5 bases. For the CDR3, the DNA is TGTGCCAGTAGTATATCAGTCACTGAAGCTTTCTTT. Amino acid sequence: CASSISVTEAFF. The variable domain in full, completed from reference TRBV19 and TRBJ1-1, reads DGGITQSPKYLFRKEGQNVTLSCEQNLNHDAMYWYRQDPGQGLRLIYYSQIVNDFQKGDIAEGYSVSREKKESFPLTVTSAQKNPTAFYLCASSISVTEAFFGQGTRLTVV.

This chain uses TRBV25-1 with TRBJ2-1; 8 bases agree with TRBD2. This CDR3 is 16 amino acids long. Germline V CDR1 and CDR2: MGHDK, SYGVNS. The ends lost 0 bases at V and 8 bases at J; junction bases unmatched: 9. As DNA, the CDR3 is TGTGCCAGCAGTGAATATAGTGGGACTAGTATACATGAGCAGTTCTTC. It is translated as CASSEYSGTSIHEQFF. Using reference TRBV25-1 and TRBJ2-1 for the parts outside the CDR3, the full variable domain is EADIYQTPRYLVIGTGKKITLECSQTMGHDKMYWYQQDPGMELHLIHYSYGVNSTEKGDLSSESTVSRIRTEHFPLTLESARPSHTSQYLCASSEYSGTSIHEQFFGPGTRLTVL.

The rearrangement links TRBV19 to TRBJ1-1; possibly TRBD1 for D (6 bases). CDR3 size: 15 residues. CDR1 LNHDA and CDR2 SQIVND come from the germline V gene (reference sequence). V lost 8 bases and J lost 1, with 17 bases in between. The CDR3 loop is CASLTQGRGNTEAFF. The CDR3 DNA reads TGTGCCAGTCTCACACAGGGCCGCGGGAACACTGAAGCTTTCTTT.

This chain uses TRBV30 with TRBJ1-2; D is possibly TRBD1 (6 bases). CDR3 length: 11 amino acids. The ends were cut back, 3 bases at V and 4 bases at J, with 6 bases in the middle. Germline assignment: CDR1 GTSNPN and CDR2 SVGIG (reference sequence). The CDR3 sequence: CAWRQGYGYTF. CDR3 DNA sequence: TGTGCCTGGAGACAGGGCTATGGCTACACCTTC.

The gene calls are TRBV5-4 and TRBJ2-5, with 7 nucleotides matching TRBD1. This CDR3 region has 14 residues. J lost 5 bases, V lost 0 bases, and 4 bases had no gene match. From germline, CDR1 is SGHNT and CDR2 YYREEE (reference sequence). CDR3 residues: CASSLVRGRETQYF. DNA for the CDR3: TGTGCCAGCAGCTTGGTTAGGGGGCGGGAGACCCAGTACTTC.

V is TRBV19 and J is TRBJ2-3; 12 bases fit TRBD2. This CDR3 is built from 19 residues. The V and J ends lost 6 bases and 4 bases, in that order; junction bases with no gene match: 17. Germline loops: CDR1 LNHDA, CDR2 SQIVND (reference sequence). The CDR3: CASSHRLAGAQVGADTQYF. The CDR3 DNA reads TGTGCCAGTAGCCATCGACTAGCGGGGGCCCAGGTGGGAGCAGATACGCAGTATTTT.

V is TRBV29-1 and J is TRBJ1-2; tentatively, D is TRBD1 (5 bases). V was clipped by 3 bases and J by 2 bases, with 16 bases between them. The CDR3 extends over 15 amino acids. Germline CDR1 SQVTM, CDR2 ANQGSEA. The CDR3 DNA follows: TGCAGCGTTGATCAGATAGGGGCTCGAAACTATGGCTACACCTTC. Protein: CSVDQIGARNYGYTF. Together with reference TRBV29-1 and TRBJ1-2, the CDR3 gives the full variable domain: SAVISQKPSRDICQRGTSLTIQCQVDSQVTMMFWYRQQPGQSLTLIATANQGSEATYESGFVIDKFPISRPNLTFSTLTVSNMSPEDSSIYLCSVDQIGARNYGYTFGSGTRLTVV.

The chain recombines TRBV7-9 with TRBJ1-4; 10 bases fit TRBD1. The ends lost 5 bases at V and 8 bases at J; junction bases unmatched: 8. The CDR3 runs to 15 residues. CDR1 and CDR2 from the germline V gene are SEHNR and FQNEAQ (reference sequence). The CDR3 sequence: CASSLVGTGVEKLFF. The CDR3 nucleotides read TGTGCCAGCAGCCTGGTGGGGACAGGGGTAGAAAAACTGTTTTTT.

The chain carries TRBV7-9 and TRBJ2-3; weak D call: TRBD2 (5 bases). This CDR3 comprises 16 residues. V lost 1 base and J lost 0, with 11 bases in between. CDR1 and CDR2 (germline): SEHNR, FQNEAQ (reference sequence). The CDR3 bases are TGTGCCAGCAGCTTAGTAAGCGGCTCTAGCACAGATACGCAGTATTTT. Residues: CASSLVSGSSTDTQYF.

This chain connects TRBV11-2 to TRBJ2-7, with 7 nucleotides matching TRBD1. Germline lookup yields CDR1 SGHAT and CDR2 FQNNGV. This CDR3 comprises 14 residues. V shed 5 bases, J shed 3 bases, and the junction held 7 bases outside the gene matches. CDR3 residues: CASSTNRDSYEQYF. In DNA form, the CDR3 reads TGTGCCAGCAGCACAAACCGGGACAGCTACGAGCAGTACTTC.

J is TRBJ2-3 and V is TRBV5-1, with D perhaps matching TRBD2 (7 bases). V was shortened by 0 bases and J by 5 bases, with 19 bases between the two germline ends. Germline V gives CDR1 SGHRS, CDR2 YFSETQ. The CDR3 has 17 residues. The CDR3 DNA sequence: TGCGCCAGCAGCTTGGAAGGTTGGGGGGGGGCGCGAGATACGCAGTATTTT. This gives the protein CASSLEGWGGARDTQYF.

The J gene is TRBJ2-2, the V gene TRBV7-2; 7 bases line up with TRBD1. With V trimmed by 5 bases and J by 5 bases, 8 bases remained unmatched. Germline CDR1 is SGHTA and CDR2 is FQGNSA. The CDR3 length is 15 residues. CDR3 sequence (DNA): TGTGCCAGCAGCCCAGAGACAGGGCGGACCGGGGAGCTGTTTTTT. It translates to CASSPETGRTGELFF.

The table lists this clone with a count of one. CDR3 sequence: CASSLTGVLETQYF. DNA of the CDR3: TGTGCCAGCAGCCTGACCGGGGTTTTGGAGACCCAGTACTTC. The rearrangement links TRBV11-2 to TRBJ2-5; weak D call: TRBD2 (5 bases). CDR3 size: 14 residues. Trimming removed 5 bases at V and 5 bases at J, with 15 bases between. Germline CDR1 is SGHAT and CDR2 is FQNNGV.

The V call is TRBV7-9, the J call TRBJ2-3; D ambiguous. This CDR3 spans 14 amino acids. Germline V lookup: CDR1 SEHNR, CDR2 FQNEAQ (reference sequence). V was shortened by 5 bases and J by 2 bases, with 11 bases between the two germline ends. CDR3 loop: CASSPEASTDTQYF. The DNA for the CDR3 is TGTGCCAGCAGCCCCGAAGCCTCCACAGATACGCAGTATTTT.

The V and J genes are TRBV5-1 and TRBJ2-7, with TRBD2 matching 8 bases. This CDR3 is built from 17 residues. V shed 3 bases and J 1 base; nucleotides not matched to a gene: 12. Germline lookup yields CDR1 SGHRS and CDR2 YFSETQ. Written as DNA, the CDR3 is TGCGCCAGCAGCTGGGGGTTGGAAGCGGGGGTTTCCTACGAGCAGTACGTC. Its protein product is CASSWGLEAGVSYEQYV.

V is TRBV6-5 and J is TRBJ2-3; 7 nucleotides agree with TRBD2. This CDR3 region has 15 residues. The J segment lost 4 bases and the V segment lost 2 bases, leaving 6 bases of the junction unmatched. The germline CDR1 and CDR2 sequences are MNHEY and SVGAGI. The CDR3 protein is CASSYGSGAPDTQYF. In nucleotides, the CDR3 is TGTGCCAGCAGTTACGGAAGCGGGGCCCCAGATACGCAGTATTTT.

This clone was found a few times. The chain uses TRBV7-2 and TRBJ2-3; D remains ambiguous. The germline gives CDR1 SGHTA, CDR2 FQGNSA. Trimming cost V 3 bases and J 0 bases, with 7 bases left between them. The CDR3 totals 14 residues. The CDR3 loop is CASSLGPSTDTQYF. CDR3 bases: TGTGCCAGCAGCTTGGGCCCTAGCACAGATACGCAGTATTTT.

This chain connects TRBV7-8 to TRBJ2-3, with D perhaps TRBD2 (6 bases). Germline lookup yields CDR1 SGHVS and CDR2 FQNEAQ. The CDR3 has 16 amino acids. The V and J ends lost 5 bases and 3 bases respectively, with 18 bases between them. This CDR3 reads CASSPTTSRKTDTQYF. The CDR3, as DNA: TGTGCCAGCAGCCCCACCACTAGCCGGAAGACAGATACGCAGTATTTT.

The rearrangement joins TRBV5-1 to TRBJ1-2; 7 nucleotides agree with TRBD1. The CDR3 consists of 16 residues. Trimming removed 1 base from V and 8 bases from J; junction bases left unmatched: 14. CDR1 is SGHRS, CDR2 YFSETQ, per germline. The CDR3 protein is CASSLMLGQGGGGYTF. Here the CDR3 DNA reads TGCGCCAGCAGCTTGATGCTGGGGCAGGGGGGAGGAGGCTACACCTTC.